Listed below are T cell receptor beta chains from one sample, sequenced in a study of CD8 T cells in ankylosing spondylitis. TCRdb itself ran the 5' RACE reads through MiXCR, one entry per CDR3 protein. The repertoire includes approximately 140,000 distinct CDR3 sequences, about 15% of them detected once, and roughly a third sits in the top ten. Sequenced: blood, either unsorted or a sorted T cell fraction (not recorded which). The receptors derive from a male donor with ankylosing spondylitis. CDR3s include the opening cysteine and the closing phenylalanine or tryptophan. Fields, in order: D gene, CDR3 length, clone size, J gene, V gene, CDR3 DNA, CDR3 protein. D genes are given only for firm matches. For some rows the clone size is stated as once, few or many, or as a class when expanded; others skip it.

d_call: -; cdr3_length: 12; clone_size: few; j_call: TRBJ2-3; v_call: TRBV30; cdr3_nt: TGTGCCTGGGGCAAAGACACAGATACGCAGTATTTT; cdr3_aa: CAWGKDTDTQYF
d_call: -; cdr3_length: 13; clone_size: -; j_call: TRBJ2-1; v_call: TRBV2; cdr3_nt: TGTGCCAGCAGTGAAGGGGGCCAATCTGGGCAGTTCTTC; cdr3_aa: CASSEGGQSGQFF
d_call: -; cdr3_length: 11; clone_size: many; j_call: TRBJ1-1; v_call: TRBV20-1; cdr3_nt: TGCAGTGCTAGAGCCAAGACTCAAGCTTTCTTT; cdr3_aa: CSARAKTQAFF
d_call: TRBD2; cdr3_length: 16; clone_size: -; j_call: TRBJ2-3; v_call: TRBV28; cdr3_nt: TGTGCCAGCACCTCAATAGCGGGATTGAGCACAGATACGCAGTATTTT; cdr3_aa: CASTSIAGLSTDTQYF
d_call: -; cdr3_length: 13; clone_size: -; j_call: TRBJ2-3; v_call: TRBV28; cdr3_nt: TGTGCTACCGAGGGGGAGCTCACAGATACGCAGTATTTT; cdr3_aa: CATEGELTDTQYF
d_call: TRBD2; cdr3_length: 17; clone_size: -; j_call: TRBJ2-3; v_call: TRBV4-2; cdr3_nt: TGTGCCAGCAGCCTGGGGACTAGCGGGAGAATGACAGATACGCAGTATTTT; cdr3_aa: CASSLGTSGRMTDTQYF
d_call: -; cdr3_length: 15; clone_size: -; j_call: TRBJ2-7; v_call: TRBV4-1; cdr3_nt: TGCGCCAGCAGCCAAGAGGTCGGAGTCTCCTACGAGCAGTACTTC; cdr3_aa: CASSQEVGVSYEQYF
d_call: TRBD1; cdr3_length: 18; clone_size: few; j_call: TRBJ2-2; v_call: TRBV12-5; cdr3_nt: TGTGCTAGTGGTTTGGCTCCCGGGACAGCCTCGAACACCGGGGAGCTGTTTTTT; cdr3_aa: CASGLAPGTASNTGELFF
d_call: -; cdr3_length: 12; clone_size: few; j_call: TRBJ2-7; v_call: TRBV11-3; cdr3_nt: TGTGCCAGCAGCTTGGGGATCGACGAGCAGTACTTC; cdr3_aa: CASSLGIDEQYF
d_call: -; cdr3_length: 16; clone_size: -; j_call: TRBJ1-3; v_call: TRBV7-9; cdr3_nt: TGTGCCAGCAGCGTGGACGGGATCCTTGGAGGAAACACCATATATTTT; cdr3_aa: CASSVDGILGGNTIYF
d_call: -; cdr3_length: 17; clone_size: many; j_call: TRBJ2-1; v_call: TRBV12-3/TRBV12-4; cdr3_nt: TGTGCCAGCAGTTTCTTGGGGCCCAACGGACTCTACAATGAGCAGTTCTTC; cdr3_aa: CASSFLGPNGLYNEQFF
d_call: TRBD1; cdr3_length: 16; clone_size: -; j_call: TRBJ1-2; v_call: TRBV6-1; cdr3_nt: TGTGCCAGCACCTTTGGGACAGGGGCCACTAACTATGGCTACACCTTC; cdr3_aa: CASTFGTGATNYGYTF
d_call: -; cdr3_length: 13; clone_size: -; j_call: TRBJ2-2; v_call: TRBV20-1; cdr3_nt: TGCAGTGCTAAGGCGCTAGACACCGGGGAGCTGTTTTTT; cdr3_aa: CSAKALDTGELFF
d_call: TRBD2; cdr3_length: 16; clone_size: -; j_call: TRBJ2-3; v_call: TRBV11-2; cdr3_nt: TGTGCCAGCAGCTTTCTAGCGGGAGGGCCTTCAGATACGCAGTATTTT; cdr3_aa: CASSFLAGGPSDTQYF
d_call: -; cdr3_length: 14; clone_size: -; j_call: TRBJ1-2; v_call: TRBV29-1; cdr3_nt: TGCAGCGTTGAAGGAGGGACGGAGAACTATGGCTACACCTTC; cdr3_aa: CSVEGGTENYGYTF
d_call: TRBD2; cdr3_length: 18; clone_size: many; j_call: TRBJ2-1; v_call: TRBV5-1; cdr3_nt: TGCGCCAGCAGCTTGTCGGGACTAGCGTTTAGCTCCTACAATGAGCAGTTCTTC; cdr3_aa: CASSLSGLAFSSYNEQFF
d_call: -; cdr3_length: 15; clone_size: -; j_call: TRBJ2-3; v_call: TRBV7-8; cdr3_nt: TGTGCCAGCAGCCGACAGCCTATAAGGACAGATACGCAGTATTTT; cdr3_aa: CASSRQPIRTDTQYF
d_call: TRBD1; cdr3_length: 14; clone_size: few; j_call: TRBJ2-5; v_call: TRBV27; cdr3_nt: TGTGCCAGCAGCAGCTGGGACAGCCAAGAGACCCAGTACTTC; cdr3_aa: CASSSWDSQETQYF
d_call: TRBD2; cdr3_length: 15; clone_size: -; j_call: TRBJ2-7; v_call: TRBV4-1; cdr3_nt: TGCGCCAGCAGCCACACCGGGACTAGCGGGAACGAGCAGTACTTC; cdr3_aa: CASSHTGTSGNEQYF
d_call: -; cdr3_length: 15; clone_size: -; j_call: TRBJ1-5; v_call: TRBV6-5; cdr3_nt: TGTGCCAGCAGTTACTCGTTTAGGGGTAATCAGCCCCAGCATTTT; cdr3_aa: CASSYSFRGNQPQHF
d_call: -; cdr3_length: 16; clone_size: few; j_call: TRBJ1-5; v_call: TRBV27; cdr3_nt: TGTGCCAGCAGTAGCGATTTGGGGCTAGGCAATCAGCCCCAGCATTTT; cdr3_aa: CASSSDLGLGNQPQHF
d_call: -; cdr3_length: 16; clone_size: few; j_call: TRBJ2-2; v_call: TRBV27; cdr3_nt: TGTGCCAGCATGTTTCGTGGAGGCGCGTTCACCGGGGAGCTGTTTTTT; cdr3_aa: CASMFRGGAFTGELFF